This TCR beta chain was captured by sequencing in a study of T cell clonality in common variable immunodeficiency (dated by TCRdb to between 2014 and 2016). What the research found in general, with its limitations: TCRbeta clonality was higher in CVID subjects than in healthy controls (t-test p = 0.018), and the increase was most characteristic of about a third of subjects. Patient heterogeneity within the CVID cohort put limits on correlating repertoire features with clinical complications. CVID TCRbeta sequences were reported to have fewer deletions and N-nucleotide insertions and to lack highly modified clones with 13 or more V deletions. Healthy controls shared more TCRbeta clones with each other than CVID subjects shared among themselves (p < 0.0001). Despite equal DNA input, controls averaged around 82,000 unique sequences per sample versus roughly 30,000 in CVID samples. According to the authors, finding the cause of the higher clonality in CVID would require sequencing the repertoires of T cell subpopulations.

Diagnosis of CVID followed standard criteria, namely serum IgG, IgA and/or IgM below the normal range together with specific antibody deficiency. The CVID group comprised 45 or so subjects, about 15 female and roughly 30 male, aged 9 to 64 years with a mean age of roughly 40. Both CVID patients and healthy controls were predominantly of Caucasian heritage. All CVID subjects had received replacement immunoglobulin therapy for at least one year at the time of study participation. At the time of blood collection, no CVID subject was ill or was being treated with immunomodulatory or immunosuppressive medication. Heparinized peripheral whole blood samples of about 4.5 to 8.5 ml were obtained from each donor. TCRbeta CDR3 repertoires were sequenced from genomic DNA of adults with common variable immune deficiency (CVID) and healthy adult controls. Diluted blood was subjected to density centrifugation over Hypaque 1077 or Ficoll-Paque for isolation of peripheral blood mononuclear cells. Genomic DNA was extracted from unsorted mononuclear cells by Qiagen column purification or by a centrifugation-based method.

Trimming costs V 7 bases and J 4 bases, and their ends lie 14 bases apart. Taken from cysteine to phenylalanine, the CDR3 has 15 residues. Of the CDR3's DNA, 36 bases were read; they are in frame from base 1. The germline V gene (reference sequence) provides CDR1 LNHDA and CDR2 SQIVND. This clone occurred a few times. The antigen it recognizes is unknown. From the germline J gene comes the end of the CDR3, since the read stops 3 residues before it. CVID samples and control samples contributed equivalent amounts of genomic DNA as sequencing input. For every sample, a 60 bp segment covering the rearranged TCRbeta CDR3 region was amplified and then sequenced. The immunoSEQ assay, a bias-corrected multiplex PCR combined with high-throughput sequencing, was used to amplify TCRbeta. The study's processing was this. Each unique nucleotide sequence was treated as a clone and annotated with V, D and J genes, copy number and frequency. Sequences were labeled productive if in frame, and non-productive if out of frame or containing stop codons. As previously described, clonality was calculated on the basis of Shannon's entropy. The predicted amino acid sequences of productive clones were used to derive the mean CDR3 Kyte-Doolittle hydropathy. Scaled V gene usage was hierarchically clustered using Manhattan distance and complete linkage with the R hclust function. Sharing of clones by CDR3 amino acid sequence was evaluated through resampling of 12 repertoires per group over 100 rounds. The repertoires were searched for some 70 published EBV-specific TCRbeta sequences and fewer than 250 published CMV-specific TCRbeta sequences. Two CVID samples yielding fewer than 10,000 sequences were excluded from analysis, leaving 42 CVID repertoires. This immuneACCESS table, as held by TCRdb, lists in-frame sequences with V and J called but not all clones. Of the missing ones, under half trace to an unresolved V gene in checked studies; the others have no known cause. Clone size and the V and J calls come from that table; the DNA yielded D and trimming. This sample shows over 11,000 clones, and none of them turns up only once. Roughly 8.1% of the sample is taken by the ten largest.

This sequence uses TRBV19 and TRBJ2-6; TRBD1 is a weak D gene call, 6 bases matching. The TCR sequence derives from a human donor with common variable immunodeficiency. Input material: peripheral blood mononuclear cells. The CDR3 amino acid sequence is: CASTETGVGANVLTF. CDR3 DNA, as far as it was read: TGTGCCAGTACCGAGACAGGAGTGGGGGCCAACGTC.